This T cell receptor (beta chain) was identified during a study of OX40 agonist ivuxolimab in advanced cancers. At the level of the whole study: Ivuxolimab was a fully human IgG2 agonistic monoclonal antibody targeting the costimulatory receptor OX40 (CD134). The monotherapy dose-escalation portion (N ≈ 56 patients) of the phase I ivuxolimab trial is reported in the paper. Prior anti-PD-1, anti-PD-L1 or anti-CTLA-4 therapy was permitted, and less than 45% of dose-escalation patients had received checkpoint inhibitors. Peripheral TCRbeta sequencing aimed to test whether ivuxolimab altered TCR sequence diversity and caused clonal T-cell expansion. In the dose-escalation cohort, around four fifths of patients were male, and the mean age was 60 years with a range of roughly 20 to 85. Partial responses occurred in three dose-escalation patients: two with cutaneous melanoma and one with hepatocellular carcinoma. Intravenous ivuxolimab was administered to patients every 2 weeks at six dose levels: 0.01, 0.1, 0.3, 1.5, 3 and 10 mg/kg. Among the approximately 50 dose-escalation patients, approximately 20 had hepatocellular carcinoma, 15 or so melanoma, 9 renal cell carcinoma and 9 head and neck cancer. General findings and caveats noted by the study authors: At doses of 0.1 to 3.0 mg/kg, clonal expansion of both CD4+ and CD8+ T cells in blood was seen between baseline and week 6. In the 0.1-3.0 mg/kg groups, partial responders had among the lowest normalized peripheral clonal expansion, particularly in CD8+ T cells. On average, CD8+ T cells showed more expanded clones than CD4+ T cells after ivuxolimab. Low levels of normalized T-cell clonal expansion were also seen in some patients who did not respond. Which antigens the clonally expanded peripheral T cells were specific for was not determined.

The trial excluded patients who had a history of autoimmune disease or were on systemic immunosuppression. Peripheral blood for TCR sequencing was drawn from every dose cohort at baseline, at cycle 4 day 1 and at cycle 7 day 1. Samples were obtained from an open-label, multicenter, first-in-human phase I dose-escalation trial of ivuxolimab. The trial enrolled adults with locally advanced or metastatic head and neck squamous cell, hepatocellular, melanoma or renal cell carcinoma. CD4+ and CD8+ T cells were sorted separately from peripheral blood before TCR sequencing. Concerning this clone itself: It lacks a known antigen. No clone much larger than this one lies a single base away; base qualities are absent.

Based on the germline V gene, the CDR1 and CDR2 sequences are SGHRS and YFSETQ. The CDR3 runs 17 residues from the cysteine to the phenylalanine. Only the CDR3 DNA stays, 51 bases, in frame from base 1. Germline trimming amounts to 0 bases on V and 4 bases on J, with 11 as the count of junction bases outside the gene matches. Genomic DNA was isolated from the sorted cells so that the TCRbeta CDR3 region could be sequenced. The immunoSEQ Assay was used for sequencing of TCRbeta CDR3 regions. The immuneACCESS repertoire file appears here via TCRdb, limited to in-frame rearrangements. These files lack a portion of the clones; in checked studies, under half of the deficit traces to unresolved V genes, and the cause of the others is not known. For this sample the table gives over 70,000 clones, of which about 88% were detected only once. The top ten clones comprise around 0.3% of the sample.

This TCR was sampled from an adult with an advanced solid tumor such as melanoma, head and neck, liver or kidney cancer. This chain is built from TRBV5-1 and TRBJ1-2, and 8 junction bases match TRBD1. This specimen consisted of CD4+ or CD8+ T cells sorted from blood, obtained in a trial of the OX40 agonist ivuxolimab. The nucleotide sequence is TGCGCCAGCAGCTTGGGGACCGGACAGGGATTATCCTATGGCTACACCTTC. The resulting protein is CASSLGTGQGLSYGYTF.